This TCR beta chain was captured by sequencing in a study of shared clonotypes between healthy human individuals. Germline V CDR1 and CDR2: SGHRS, YFSETQ. The V end lost 6 bases, the J end lost 5 bases, and 9 bases lay between the germline ends. This CDR3 is 11 amino acids long. Assay: immunoSEQ multiplex PCR; the TCRdb copy retains only in-frame clones and omits some. This sample has under 1,100,000 clones, with 60% to 80% found just once. Sequences were obtained from memory CD4+ T cells sorted from blood. Subset meaning: CD45RA-negative fraction. The chain couples TRBV5-1 to TRBJ2-7; D unclear. The receptor comes from a man between 18 and 35 years old in good health. CDR3 in amino acids: CASTLENEQYF. CDR3 nucleotide sequence: TGCGCCAGCACCCTTGAAAACGAGCAGTACTTC.